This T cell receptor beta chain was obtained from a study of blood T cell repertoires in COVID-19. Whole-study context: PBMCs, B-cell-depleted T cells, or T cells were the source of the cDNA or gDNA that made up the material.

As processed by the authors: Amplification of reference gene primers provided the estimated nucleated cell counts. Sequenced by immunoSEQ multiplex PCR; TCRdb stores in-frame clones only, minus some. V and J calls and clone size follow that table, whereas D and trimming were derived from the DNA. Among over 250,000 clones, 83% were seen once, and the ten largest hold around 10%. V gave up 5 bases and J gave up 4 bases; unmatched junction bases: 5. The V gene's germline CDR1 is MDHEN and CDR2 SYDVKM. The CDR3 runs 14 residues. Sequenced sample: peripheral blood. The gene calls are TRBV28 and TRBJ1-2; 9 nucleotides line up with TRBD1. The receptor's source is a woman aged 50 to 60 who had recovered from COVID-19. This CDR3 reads CASSGQGTTYGYTF. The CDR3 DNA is TGTGCCAGCAGTGGACAGGGGACTACCTATGGCTACACCTTC.